This T cell receptor (beta chain) was sequenced in a study of T cells in women clearing cervical HPV infection. As for the study in general: Case blood was drawn when the lesion was first found; control blood after infection became undetectable. With HLA typing for only a few women, HLA confounding remains possible.

Points on this clone: Its target is not known. The CDR3 extends 3 residues past the end of the read, so its final part is completed from the germline J gene. Other DNA sequences in this sample translate to the same CDR3.

Broader study findings: Richness plus V gene abundances separated cases from controls with AUC about 0.8.

TCRdb keeps only in-frame clones here, not all; method: immunoSEQ multiplex PCR. Its table records about 41,000 clones. V shed 0 bases and J shed 0 bases, with 15 bases lying between them. Germline CDR1 and CDR2: DFQATT and SNEGSKA (reference sequence). The CDR3 is 17 residues long. This receptor was identified in a woman aged 18-69 years with a cervical HPV16 infection that either progressed to CIN3+ or cleared (not recorded which). V usage is TRBV20-1 and J usage is TRBJ1-5; maybe TRBD1 (5 bases). Source material: blood buffy coat. The CDR3 sequence is CSARDIDRSNSNQPQHF. The part of the CDR3 DNA that was read is TGCAGTGCTAGAGACATCGACAGATCTAATAGCAATCAGCCC.